This passage covers 30 T cell receptor beta chains from one sample sequenced in a study of blood T cell repertoires in COVID-19. The assay was immunoSEQ multiplex PCR, and TCRdb's table has in-frame clones only and misses some. Here the sample spans some 160,000 clones, more than 75% being singletons. Sequencing was performed on peripheral blood. The receptor set was obtained from a man aged 45 to 65 who had recovered from COVID-19.

The chain uses TRBV7-2 and TRBJ2-1, with TRBD2 identical over 16 bases. Germline lookup yields CDR1 SGHTA and CDR2 FQGNSA. V was pared by 6 bases and J by 3 bases, with 8 bases of the junction left unmatched. This CDR3 has 18 residues. CDR3 amino acids: CASRRGTSGGAGYNEQFF. CDR3 DNA: TGTGCCAGCAGGCGAGGGACTAGCGGGGGGGCAGGCTACAATGAGCAGTTCTTC. Based on the CDR3 plus reference TRBV7-2 and TRBJ2-1, the full variable domain is GAGVSQSPSNKVTEKGKDVELRCDPISGHTALYWYRQSLGQGLEFLIYFQGNSAPDKSGLPSDRFSAERTGGSVSTLTIQRTQQEDSAVYLCASRRGTSGGAGYNEQFFGPGTRLTVL.

The chain is built from TRBV6-5 and TRBJ2-7, with unresolved D. The CDR3 has 14 amino acids. Trimming pared 0 bases from V and 2 bases from J, leaving 8 bases between. Looked up from germline, CDR1 is MNHEY and CDR2 is SVGAGI. The CDR3: CASSYSGRAYEQYF. The CDR3 bases are TGTGCCAGCAGTTACTCGGGCAGAGCCTACGAGCAGTACTTC.

The V and J genes are TRBV25-1 and TRBJ1-4; D is unclear. Per the germline V gene, CDR1 is MGHDK and CDR2 is SYGVNS. The CDR3 has 14 amino acids. V was cut by 2 bases and J by 0 bases, with 4 bases left in between. The CDR3: CASSEISTNEKLFF. DNA for the CDR3: TGTGCCAGCAGTGAAATCTCAACTAATGAAAAACTGTTTTTT.

This clone was observed once. The J gene is TRBJ1-5, the V gene TRBV7-9; 7 nucleotides align to TRBD1. The length of the CDR3 is 15 residues. Trimming removed 2 bases from V and 4 bases from J; junction bases left unmatched: 5. CDR1 and CDR2 from the germline V gene are SEHNR and FQNEAQ (reference sequence). In nucleotides, the CDR3 is TGTGCCAGCAGCTTATTTGGGACAGATAATCAGCCCCAGCATTTT. Protein product: CASSLFGTDNQPQHF.

V usage is TRBV7-2 and J usage is TRBJ2-1; TRBD2 agrees at 11 bases. Germline V gene lookup returns CDR1 SGHTA and CDR2 FQGNSA. The CDR3 is made up of 15 amino acids. V lost 3 bases to trimming and J lost 5 bases; unmatched junction nucleotides: 3. The CDR3 nucleotides read TGTGCCAGCAGCTTTACTAGCGGGAGCCACAATGAGCAGTTCTTC. This encodes CASSFTSGSHNEQFF.

The chain is built from TRBV27 and TRBJ1-5, with TRBD1 identical over 11 bases. CDR1 is MNHEY, CDR2 SMNVEV, per germline (reference sequence). J lost 7 bases, V lost 6 bases, and 11 bases had no gene match. The CDR3 is 16 amino acids. The CDR3 DNA follows: TGTGCCAGCAGGCGTGGGACAGGGGGAGGGGGGCAGCCCCAGCATTTT. Translation: CASRRGTGGGGQPQHF.

J is TRBJ2-1 and V is TRBV9, with D possibly being TRBD2 (6 bases). CDR1 is SGDLS, CDR2 YYNGEE, per germline. The CDR3 totals 16 residues. V dropped 3 bases and J dropped 6 bases, with 19 bases sitting between them. The CDR3 DNA is TGTGCCAGCAGCGGGATAACTAGCCCCCTCTCCAATGAGCAGTTCTTC. Its translation: CASSGITSPLSNEQFF.

The J gene is TRBJ2-7, the V gene TRBV7-2, with 7 bases fitting TRBD2. The CDR3 totals 15 residues. Germline V gene data show CDR1 as SGHTA and CDR2 as FQGNSA. The V gene end was trimmed by 5 bases and the J gene end by 2 bases; junction bases not matched to a gene: 9. CDR3 amino acids: CASSPTAGPAYEQYF. The CDR3 DNA sequence: TGTGCCAGCAGCCCCACAGCGGGGCCAGCCTACGAGCAGTACTTC. Full variable domain (outside the CDR3, taken from reference TRBV7-2 and TRBJ2-7): GAGVSQSPSNKVTEKGKDVELRCDPISGHTALYWYRQSLGQGLEFLIYFQGNSAPDKSGLPSDRFSAERTGGSVSTLTIQRTQQEDSAVYLCASSPTAGPAYEQYFGPGTRLTVT.

Points on this clone: This same CDR3 is encoded by further DNA sequences in the sample. The chain joins TRBV6-6 to TRBJ2-7; TRBD2 matches 9 bases. With 4 bases clipped from V and 3 bases from J, the junction kept 7 bases outside the gene matches. The CDR3 loop spans 15 amino acids. Germline V gene sequence: CDR1 MNHNY, CDR2 SVGAGI (reference sequence). For the CDR3, the DNA is TGTGCCAGCAGTTCCCCAGGACTAGCGAACTACGAGCAGTACTTC. This encodes CASSSPGLANYEQYF.

The rearrangement links TRBV10-3 to TRBJ1-5; TRBD1 matches 8 bases. J gave up 3 bases and V 2 bases, and 3 bases lay outside the gene matches. Germline V gene sequence: CDR1 ENHRY, CDR2 SYGVKD. The CDR3 length is 15 residues. CDR3 nucleotide sequence: TGTGCCATCAGTGAGCCGGACAGGGCCAATCAGCCCCAGCATTTT. It translates to CAISEPDRANQPQHF.

The chain links TRBV6-6 to TRBJ1-4; 7 nucleotides align to TRBD1. This CDR3 comprises 14 residues. Germline lookup yields CDR1 MNHNY and CDR2 SVGAGI (reference sequence). With 2 bases clipped from V and 6 bases from J, the junction kept 3 bases outside the gene matches. The CDR3 loop reads CASSYGRGDEKLFF. The CDR3 DNA reads as TGTGCCAGCAGTTACGGCAGGGGGGATGAAAAACTGTTTTTT.

This clone is a singleton in its sample. The chain links TRBV9 to TRBJ2-1; tentatively, D is TRBD1 (5 bases). Per the germline V gene, CDR1 is SGDLS and CDR2 is YYNGEE. V gave up 0 bases and J gave up 1 base, with 8 bases separating them. The CDR3 has 15 amino acids. CDR3 coding DNA: TGTGCCAGCAGCGTAGTGAAGGGGTCCTACAATGAGCAGTTCTTC. This translates into CASSVVKGSYNEQFF.

This chain connects TRBV7-3 to TRBJ2-2; perhaps TRBD2 as D (6 bases). CDR3 length: 13 amino acids. Per the germline V gene, CDR1 is SGHTA and CDR2 is FQGTGA. V gave up 3 bases and J gave up 7 bases, with 9 bases separating them. As DNA, the CDR3 is TGTGCCAGCAGCTTTGGGGGACTCGGGGAGCTGTTTTTT. Translating gives CASSFGGLGELFF.

The rearrangement uses TRBV28 and TRBJ1-4; D may be TRBD1 (6 bases). CDR1 and CDR2 from the germline V gene are MDHEN and SYDVKM. The CDR3 extends over 14 amino acids. Trimming cost V 3 bases and J 6 bases, with 11 bases left between them. CDR3 sequence: CASSLRQGYEKLFF. In DNA, the CDR3 is TGTGCCAGCAGTTTGAGGCAGGGGTATGAAAAACTGTTTTTT. Using reference TRBV28 and TRBJ1-4 for the parts outside the CDR3, the full variable domain is DVKVTQSSRYLVKRTGEKVFLECVQDMDHENMFWYRQDPGLGLRLIYFSYDVKMKEKGDIPEGYSVSREKKERFSLILESASTNQTSMYLCASSLRQGYEKLFFGSGTQLSVL.

This chain uses TRBV7-2 with TRBJ2-1; the match to TRBD1 covers 7 bases. The germline V gene has CDR1 SGHTA and CDR2 FQGNSA. CDR3 size: 14 residues. J was trimmed by 7 bases and V by 1 base; bases with no gene match: 4. The CDR3 region is CASSLVDRTNEQFF. CDR3 coding DNA: TGTGCCAGCAGCTTAGTGGACAGGACGAATGAGCAGTTCTTC.

The V call is TRBV4-3, the J call TRBJ1-4, with 7 bases identical to TRBD1. Germline trimming cut 4 bases from V and 0 bases from J; bases unmatched to any gene: 5. The CDR3 extends over 16 amino acids. CDR1 and CDR2 from the germline V gene are LGHNA and YSLEER. The CDR3 region has the DNA TGCGCCAGCAGCCGCGGACAGGAGTCAACTAATGAAAAACTGTTTTTT. It yields the protein CASSRGQESTNEKLFF.

The V call is TRBV9, the J call TRBJ1-1, with D perhaps matching TRBD1 (6 bases). Germline-derived CDR1 and CDR2 are SGDLS and YYNGEE. V was clipped by 4 bases and J by 1 base, with 14 bases between them. The CDR3 has 15 amino acids. The DNA of the CDR3 is TGTGCCAGCAGCTCCCAAGGGGGTGCGAACACTGAAGCTTTCTTT. This codes for CASSSQGGANTEAFF.

The CDR3 region is CASRNRGQETQYF. In nucleotides, the CDR3 is TGTGCCAGCAGGAACAGGGGACAAGAGACCCAGTACTTC. The chain joins TRBV2 to TRBJ2-5; 7 nucleotides match TRBD1. The CDR3 length is 13 residues. The V gene's germline CDR1 is SNHLY and CDR2 FYNNEI. J lost 2 bases, V lost 6 bases, and 3 bases had no gene match.

The rearrangement joins TRBV4-3 to TRBJ2-2, with 8 bases lining up with TRBD1. This CDR3 is built from 15 residues. Germline CDR1 reads LGHNA; CDR2 reads YSLEER. V gave up 1 base and J gave up 13 bases; unmatched junction bases: 11. This CDR3 reads CASSQVPGGLNRLFF. The CDR3 DNA sequence: TGCGCCAGCAGCCAAGTGCCAGGGGGCCTGAATCGGCTGTTTTTT.

The chain combines TRBV11-2 with TRBJ1-3; D gene uncertain. The CDR3 spans 15 residues. Trimming took 4 bases from V and 0 from J, leaving 10 bases between them. Germline-derived CDR1 and CDR2 are SGHAT and FQNNGV. The CDR3 nucleotides are TGTGCCAGCAGCTGGGGAGGCAACTCTGGAAACACCATATATTTT. Its protein is CASSWGGNSGNTIYF.

The V and J genes are TRBV28 and TRBJ2-3, with 8 bases that match TRBD1. V lost 4 bases to trimming and J lost 5 bases; unmatched junction nucleotides: 8. Per the germline V gene, CDR1 is MDHEN and CDR2 is SYDVKM. The CDR3 covers 15 residues. The CDR3 region has the DNA TGTGCCAGCAGTTCGCCCGGACAGGGTAAAGATACGCAGTATTTT. Protein: CASSSPGQGKDTQYF.

V gene TRBV7-8 combines with J gene TRBJ2-2; 9 bases fit TRBD1. Per germline, CDR1 SGHVS and CDR2 FQNEAQ. V shed 4 bases and J 4 bases; nucleotides not matched to a gene: 4. The CDR3 loop spans 15 amino acids. CDR3 loop: CASSSGTGFTGELFF. The CDR3 DNA follows: TGTGCCAGCAGCTCGGGGACAGGGTTCACCGGGGAGCTGTTTTTT.

The rearrangement links TRBV4-2 to TRBJ2-7, with 12 bases lining up with TRBD2. CDR3 length equals 18 residues. CDR1 is LGHNA, CDR2 YNFKEQ, per germline. V lost 2 bases to trimming and J lost 2 bases; unmatched junction nucleotides: 10. CDR3 bases: TGTGCCAGCAGCCAACTCGCTTCGACTAGCGGGGGAGCCTACGAGCAGTACTTC. Protein product: CASSQLASTSGGAYEQYF.

This chain joins TRBV4-3 and TRBJ2-3; 14 positions agree with TRBD2. Per the germline V gene, CDR1 is LGHNA and CDR2 is YSLEER. This CDR3 is built from 18 residues. Losses at the gene ends were 0 bases for V and 5 bases for J; bases not matched to a gene: 7. The CDR3 bases are TGCGCCAGCAGCCAAGATAGCGGACTAGCGGGAGGTCGAGATACGCAGTATTTT. Its protein is CASSQDSGLAGGRDTQYF.

There are a few counts of this clone. The gene calls are TRBV27 and TRBJ1-1, with D possibly being TRBD1 (6 bases). The CDR3 runs 15 residues. Germline values: CDR1 MNHEY, CDR2 SMNVEV (reference sequence). Trimming took off 3 bases at V and 4 bases at J, with 15 bases between the two ends. The CDR3 here is CASSLTGAKGTEAFF. The CDR3 DNA reads TGTGCCAGCAGTTTGACAGGAGCTAAGGGCACTGAAGCTTTCTTT.

Note on this clone: This CDR3 is also generated by other DNA sequences in the sample. This chain joins TRBV6-5 and TRBJ2-7; 8 bases fit TRBD1. Germline V CDR1 and CDR2: MNHEY, SVGAGI. The V and J ends lost 5 bases and 0 bases, in that order; junction bases with no gene match: 0. The CDR3 consists of 13 residues. In nucleotides, the CDR3 is TGTGCCAGCAGTCAGGGGGCCTCCTACGAGCAGTACTTC. Translating gives CASSQGASYEQYF.

The chain has TRBV10-3 and TRBJ2-5, with 9 bases aligning to TRBD1. CDR3 length: 15 residues. Germline V CDR1 and CDR2: ENHRY, SYGVKD. The trim removed 10 bases at V and 5 bases at J, leaving 14 bases unmatched. CDR3 in DNA: TGTGCCACCAAGGGCCCAACAGGGGGCGTCGAGACCCAGTACTTC. It yields the protein CATKGPTGGVETQYF.

The CDR3, as DNA: TGCGCCAGCAGCCAAGATCAGAACAGGGGCAATCAGCCCCAGCATTTT. Translated: CASSQDQNRGNQPQHF. The chain uses TRBV4-1 and TRBJ1-5; tentative D call: TRBD1 (6 bases). This CDR3 is 16 amino acids long. Germline V gene data show CDR1 as MGHRA and CDR2 as YSYEKL. V was trimmed by 0 bases and J by 2 bases, leaving 11 bases between them.

V is TRBV30 and J is TRBJ1-2; TRBD1 is a possible D gene (6 bases). The ends were cut back, 4 bases at V and 5 bases at J, with 14 bases in the middle. The V gene's germline CDR1 is GTSNPN and CDR2 SVGIG (reference sequence). This CDR3 contains 13 residues. CDR3 residues: CAWTRDIIYGYTF. CDR3 coding DNA: TGTGCCTGGACCCGGGACATAATATATGGCTACACCTTC.

The chain couples TRBV27 to TRBJ2-1, with 12 bases matching TRBD2. The CDR3 runs 16 residues. CDR1 MNHEY and CDR2 SMNVEV come from the germline V gene (reference sequence). After removal of 5 bases from V and 2 bases from J, the junction contained 4 bases not matched to a gene. CDR3 sequence (DNA): TGTGCCAGCAGTCCCCTAGCGGGAGGGCCCTACAATGAGCAGTTCTTC. This gives the protein CASSPLAGGPYNEQFF.